The T cell receptor beta chain described here comes from a study of blood T cell repertoires in COVID-19. Study background: Material from acute and convalescent COVID-19 was sourced from the United States, Italy and Spain. Sources were T cells, B-cell-depleted T cells, or PBMCs; the material itself was cDNA or gDNA.

Trimming removed 2 bases at V and 0 bases at J, with 5 bases between. The germline V gene has CDR1 MNHNY and CDR2 SVGAGI (reference sequence). The CDR3 has 14 residues. Methods used by the authors: Reference gene primer amplification gave nucleated cell count estimates. The assay was immunoSEQ multiplex PCR, and TCRdb's table has in-frame clones only and misses some. D and trimming come from the DNA, and the V and J calls and clone size come from that table. The table shows nearly 200,000 clones, with 85% occurring only once. Seattle patients were enrolled while actively infected and followed longitudinally.

The TCR sequence derives from a man in his 60s with COVID-19, enrolled during active disease. The V call is TRBV6-6, the J call TRBJ1-3; D not certain. The sequenced material came from peripheral blood. The DNA for the CDR3 is TGTGCCAGCAGTTACCACAGCTCTGGAAACACCATATATTTT. Protein: CASSYHSSGNTIYF.